Detailed here is one T cell receptor beta chain. These data are taken from a study of radiation and T cells in renal cell carcinoma. The table came from immunoSEQ multiplex PCR; TCRdb's copy has only in-frame clones and leaves some out. There are 100,000 to 150,000 clones in the sample; 88% occur only once, and approximately 6% lies in the top ten. The length of the CDR3 is 15 residues. Germline CDR1 MNHNS, CDR2 SASEGT. Trimming left V 0 bases short and J 2 bases short, with 11 bases between. Time point noted: blood 2 weeks post-SBRT. Treatment: 15 Gy SBRT to primary tumor, nephrectomy 4 weeks later. After SBRT, blood was collected at 2 and 4 weeks, plus baseline.

The V gene is TRBV6-1, the J gene TRBJ2-7; TRBD2 is a possible D gene (6 bases). The origin of this receptor is a woman aged 70-85 years with renal cell carcinoma. The source was blood, collected from a patient whose treatment included radiotherapy and nephrectomy. DNA for the CDR3: TGTGCCAGCAGTGAAGCGCGGGGCCGGGCCTACGAGCAGTACTTC. Translation gives CASSEARGRAYEQYF.